This T cell receptor (beta chain) emerged from a study of control samples from healthy donors and cancer patients. The V and J ends lost 3 bases and 4 bases respectively, with 16 bases between them. CDR1 SGDLS and CDR2 YYNGEE come from the germline V gene. The CDR3 contains 15 residues. Profiled with immunoSEQ multiplex PCR; TCRdb holds only in-frame clones, not every one. This sample has tens of thousands of clones; 85% to 90% occur once, and the top ten carry around 5.4%. The sequence was collected from a man aged 45-65 years in good health. The chain joins TRBV9 to TRBJ1-2; D possibly corresponds to TRBD1 (6 bases). The sample consisted of blood. DNA for the CDR3: TGTGCCAGCAGCGCCTCCGGCCGGGACACCTATGGCTACACCTTC. Its translation is CASSASGRDTYGYTF.